This T cell receptor beta chain was sequenced during a study of radiotherapy plus CTLA-4 blockade in lung cancer. Germline-derived CDR1 and CDR2 are WNHNN and SYGVQD (reference sequence). With V trimmed by 5 bases and J by 1 base, 1 base remained unmatched. This CDR3 has 14 residues. Here immunoSEQ multiplex PCR was the method, and the copy in TCRdb shows in-frame clones only, minus some. The sample includes over 95,000 clones, approximately 72% seen only once; the top ten take 2.8%. This clone was detected a few times. The sample consisted of peripheral blood, taken from a patient treated with radiotherapy plus ipilimumab. The chain has TRBV10-1 and TRBJ1-3, with TRBD1 identical over 8 bases. The sequence was obtained from a human donor with non-small cell lung cancer who had a partial response to radiotherapy plus ipilimumab. Some clones in this sample may be carry-over from other donors' samples. DNA for the CDR3: TGCGCCAGCAGTTGGACAGGGTCTGGAAACACCATATATTTT. It specifies CASSWTGSGNTIYF.